The 13 T cell receptor beta chains below come from one sample, sequenced in a study of shared clonotypes between healthy human individuals. Generated by immunoSEQ multiplex PCR, the TCRdb table keeps only in-frame clones and is missing some. Found here are about 96,000 clones, approximately 51% of them singletons; the top ten hold over 13%. The sample was PBMCs. The receptor source for this set is a middle-aged woman in good health. Some clones in this sample may be carry-over from other donors' samples.

There are many counts of this clone. The chain combines TRBV21-1 with TRBJ2-4; TRBD1, the D gene given by the table, was not confirmed from the DNA. TRBV21-1 counts as a pseudogene. The CDR3 covers 16 residues. The CDR3 protein is CASRKSPGQGENIQYF. CDR3 DNA sequence: TGTGCCAGCAGGAAATCGCCGGGACAGGGGGAAAACATTCAGTACTTC.

This clone was seen at least ten times. This chain joins TRBV27 and TRBJ2-6; perhaps TRBD2 as D (5 bases). This CDR3 spans 16 amino acids. V lost 4 bases and J 3 bases, leaving 13 bases between the germline ends. Germline CDR1 MNHEY, CDR2 SMNVEV (reference sequence). The CDR3 reads CASSSRLRVGANVLTF. The DNA of the CDR3 is TGTGCCAGCAGTTCCCGGTTGAGGGTTGGGGCCAACGTCCTGACTTTC.

This clone has at least ten counts. This chain joins TRBV7-9 and TRBJ1-2; D call uncertain. V was cut by 5 bases and J by 8 bases, with 21 bases left in between. This CDR3 region has 15 residues. CDR1 and CDR2 (germline): SEHNR, FQNEAQ (reference sequence). CDR3 sequence (DNA): TGTGCCAGCAGCCCTAGCGTTGCCCACAGTACCGGCTACACCTTC. It is translated as CASSPSVAHSTGYTF.

A remark on this clone: Compared with germline, one end of the junction differs, possibly owing to a read error. The CDR3 protein is CASSSSSTDTQYF. CDR3 bases: TGTGCTAGCAGCTCTTCTAGCACAGATACGCAGTATTTT. V gene TRBV7-7 combines with J gene TRBJ2-3; no clear D gene. The CDR3 loop spans 13 amino acids. Germline V gene sequence: CDR1 SSHAT, CDR2 FNYEAQ (reference sequence). The entire variable domain, with the rest obtained from reference TRBV7-7 and TRBJ2-3, is as follows: GAGVSQSPRYKVTKRGQDVTLRCDPISSHATLYWYQQALGQGPEFLTYFNYEAQPDKSGLPSDRFSAERPEGSISTLTIQRTEQRDSAMYRCASSSSSTDTQYFGPGTRLTVL.

The rearrangement joins TRBV28 to TRBJ2-7; TRBD1 matches 8 bases. Germline CDR1 is MDHEN and CDR2 is SYDVKM. Trimming took 7 bases from V and 3 from J; bases not matched to a gene: 11. The CDR3 runs 15 residues. This CDR3 is CASKGQGARGYEQYF. The CDR3 DNA sequence: TGTGCCAGCAAGGGGCAGGGGGCAAGAGGCTACGAGCAGTACTTC.

This clone has a handful of counts. J is TRBJ1-2 and V is TRBV30, with D perhaps matching TRBD1 (5 bases). This CDR3 region has 13 residues. Germline loops: CDR1 GTSNPN, CDR2 SVGIG (reference sequence). V was pared by 0 bases and J by 5 bases, with 10 bases between. CDR3 protein: CAWSVGQGYGYTF. CDR3 in DNA: TGTGCCTGGAGTGTCGGGCAGGGATATGGCTACACCTTC.

This clone came up many times. DNA of the CDR3: TGCGCCAGCAGCTTGGGGGCGGGAACCGAGCAGTACTTC. As protein: CASSLGAGTEQYF. This chain connects TRBV5-1 to TRBJ2-7, with D possibly being TRBD2 (6 bases). Germline CDR1 is SGHRS and CDR2 is YFSETQ. Trimming cost V 0 bases and J 6 bases, with 10 bases left between them. The CDR3 spans 13 residues.

This clone has ten or more counts. Other nucleotide sequences in the sample specify the same CDR3. This chain joins TRBV6-6 and TRBJ2-7; the D call may be TRBD1 or TRBD2 (6 bases each). This CDR3 contains 14 residues. From germline, CDR1 is MNHNY and CDR2 SVGAGI (reference sequence). Between the trimmed V and J ends, which lost 0 bases and 4 bases, there was a span of 10 bases. The CDR3 spells CASSYSQGTYEQYF. The CDR3 DNA is TGTGCCAGCAGTTACTCGCAGGGGACTTACGAGCAGTACTTC.

The J gene is TRBJ2-7, the V gene TRBV5-6; D ambiguous. V shed 3 bases and J shed 5 bases, with 9 bases lying between them. This CDR3 contains 12 residues. Germline assignment: CDR1 SGHDT and CDR2 YYEEEE. DNA of the CDR3: TGTGCCAGCAGCTCCGTACTTGACGAGCAGTACTTC. It translates to CASSSVLDEQYF.

The rearrangement links TRBV5-4 to TRBJ2-7; 9 bases map to TRBD2. This CDR3 has 14 residues. The V gene end was trimmed by 0 bases and the J gene end by 6 bases; junction bases not matched to a gene: 4. Germline values: CDR1 SGHNT, CDR2 YYREEE (reference sequence). CDR3 sequence (DNA): TGTGCCAGCAGCTTGGTGTCTAGCGGGGCCGAGCAGTACTTC. Its protein product is CASSLVSSGAEQYF.

V is TRBV27 and J is TRBJ1-5; 7 nucleotides match TRBD1. The CDR3 extends over 15 amino acids. From germline, CDR1 is MNHEY and CDR2 SMNVEV (reference sequence). Trimming took 6 bases from V and 2 from J; bases not matched to a gene: 7. The CDR3 reads CASSKGTGGNQPQHF. CDR3 in DNA: TGTGCCAGCAGCAAAGGAACAGGGGGCAATCAGCCCCAGCATTTT.

Comments on this clone: A far larger clone lies a single base away; this is likely a read error. Other DNA sequences in this specimen translate into the identical CDR3. This chain joins TRBV6-4 and TRBJ1-2; D uncertain. Germline CDR1 reads MRHNA; CDR2 reads SNTAGT. Trimming took off 4 bases at V and 8 bases at J, with 11 bases between the two ends. This CDR3 spans 12 amino acids. The CDR3 DNA reads TGTGCCAGCAGTGCCAGGATGGGCGGCTACACCTTC. Amino acid sequence: CASSARMGGYTF.

The V gene is TRBV5-1, the J gene TRBJ1-5; tentatively, D is TRBD1 (6 bases). CDR1 SGHRS and CDR2 YFSETQ come from the germline V gene. The CDR3 runs 16 residues. Trimming removed 0 bases from V and 2 bases from J, with 12 bases in between. The CDR3 DNA is TGCGCCAGCAGCTTGGGGGCCTCAGGGGGCAATCAGCCCCAGCATTTT. This encodes CASSLGASGGNQPQHF.